This passage covers 15 T cell receptor beta chains from one sample sequenced in a study of blood T cell repertoires in COVID-19. Generated by immunoSEQ multiplex PCR, the TCRdb table keeps only in-frame clones and is missing some. The sample holds more than 200,000 clones, 85% to 95% seen once. Sequenced input: PBMCs or T cells enriched from blood (not recorded which). All receptors come from a woman under 30 who had recovered from COVID-19.

J is TRBJ1-5 and V is TRBV4-3; no clear D. The CDR3 loop spans 13 amino acids. The V and J ends lost 0 bases and 5 bases respectively, with 5 bases between them. Germline values: CDR1 LGHNA, CDR2 YSLEER. CDR3 bases: TGCGCCAGCAGCCAAGATCGCGATCAGCCCCAGCATTTT. This translates into CASSQDRDQPQHF.

The chain couples TRBV7-8 to TRBJ2-1; the D gene is possibly TRBD2 (6 bases). Trimming removed 1 base from V and 5 bases from J, with 12 bases in between. Looked up from germline, CDR1 is SGHVS and CDR2 is FQNEAQ. The CDR3 is made up of 15 amino acids. CDR3 nucleotide sequence: TGTGCCAGCAGCTTAGAGTTCGGGGGTAACAATGAGCAGTTCTTC. Translated, it gives CASSLEFGGNNEQFF.

This chain uses TRBV6-5 with TRBJ1-2; 8 nucleotides line up with TRBD1. The CDR3 length is 13 residues. The trim removed 6 bases at V and 4 bases at J, leaving 4 bases unmatched. The germline CDR1 and CDR2 sequences are MNHEY and SVGAGI. The CDR3 here is CASRGQVLYGYTF. CDR3 DNA: TGTGCCAGCAGGGGACAGGTCCTCTATGGCTACACCTTC.

V and J are TRBV18 and TRBJ2-3; 10 positions match TRBD2. Germline V gene data show CDR1 as KGHSH and CDR2 as LQKENI. The junction had 4 bases not matched to a gene; V was cut back by 2 bases and J by 2 bases. CDR3 size: 16 residues. The CDR3 region is CASSPSAGGLTDTQYF. CDR3 nucleotide sequence: TGTGCCAGCTCACCATCAGCGGGGGGGCTCACAGATACGCAGTATTTT.

The V call is TRBV6-2 or TRBV6-3, the J call TRBJ2-5; TRBD2 agrees at 12 bases. J lost 2 bases, V lost 6 bases, and 10 bases had no gene match. CDR3 length: 17 amino acids. The germline CDR1 and CDR2 sequences are MNHEY and SVGEGT. The CDR3 sequence is CASSMTSGGDFQETQYF. CDR3 nucleotide sequence: TGTGCCAGCAGCATGACTAGCGGGGGAGACTTTCAAGAGACCCAGTACTTC.

This clone has just one count. The chain combines TRBV5-4 with TRBJ2-1; D is unclear. V was clipped by 3 bases and J by 4 bases, with 2 bases between them. The CDR3 is made up of 11 amino acids. Germline CDR1 SGHNT, CDR2 YYREEE (reference sequence). For the CDR3, the DNA is TGTGCCAGCAGCTCGTACAATGAGCAGTTCTTC. The encoded protein is CASSSYNEQFF.

The chain has TRBV28 and TRBJ1-6; D might be TRBD1 (6 bases). This CDR3 is 14 amino acids long. Germline lookup yields CDR1 MDHEN and CDR2 SYDVKM. Deletions cut 2 bases from V and 7 bases from J, with 9 bases between. The CDR3 coding sequence is TGTGCCAGCAGTTTAACAGGGCAGAATTCACCCCTCCACTTT. Translated, it gives CASSLTGQNSPLHF.

The V and J genes are TRBV5-4 and TRBJ1-2, with D hard to call. V lost 0 bases to trimming and J lost 6 bases, with 15 bases between them. Germline CDR1 is SGHNT and CDR2 is YYREEE (reference sequence). This CDR3 spans 15 amino acids. The CDR3 region is CASSLVRGGENGYTF. In nucleotides, the CDR3 is TGTGCCAGCAGCTTGGTACGGGGAGGTGAGAATGGCTACACCTTC.

V gene TRBV7-9 combines with J gene TRBJ1-4; weak D call: TRBD1 (6 bases). V lost 2 bases and J lost 7, with 14 bases in between. The CDR3 contains 15 residues. Germline V gene sequence: CDR1 SEHNR, CDR2 FQNEAQ (reference sequence). The CDR3, as DNA: TGTGCCAGCAGCTTACTCTCGCAGGGGAGTGAAAAACTGTTTTTT. Translating it yields CASSLLSQGSEKLFF. Looking up the rest from reference TRBV7-9 and TRBJ1-4 gives the full variable domain: DTGVSQNPRHKITKRGQNVTFRCDPISEHNRLYWYRQTLGQGPEFLTYFQNEAQLEKSRLLSDRFSAERPKGSFSTLEIQRTEQGDSAMYLCASSLLSQGSEKLFFGSGTQLSVL.

This clone has just one count. The rearrangement joins TRBV4-2 to TRBJ2-5; 9 bases map to TRBD2. From germline, CDR1 is LGHNA and CDR2 YNFKEQ. The CDR3 is 16 residues long. The V segment lost 4 bases and the J segment 1 base; nucleotides outside the gene matches: 7. The CDR3 sequence is CASSLGQTSGQETQYF. CDR3 nucleotides: TGTGCCAGCAGCCTGGGACAGACTAGCGGCCAAGAGACCCAGTACTTC.

V is TRBV11-3 and J is TRBJ1-2, with D tentatively TRBD1 (5 bases). Germline CDR1 reads SGHNT; CDR2 reads YENEEA. There are 16 residues in the CDR3. Trimming pared 0 bases from V and 2 bases from J, leaving 13 bases between. The DNA for the CDR3 is TGTGCCAGCAGCTTAGAGGGCAGGGATGGAAACTATGGCTACACCTTC. This codes for CASSLEGRDGNYGYTF.

This clone was seen only once. The chain is built from TRBV27 and TRBJ2-2, with D perhaps matching TRBD2 (8 bases). The V and J ends lost 4 bases and 4 bases respectively, with 25 bases between them. Germline CDR1 and CDR2: MNHEY and SMNVEV (reference sequence). This CDR3 region has 19 residues. The CDR3 DNA is TGTGCCAGCAGTTCCGCGACAGGGTCCCGCCTAGCGGGCACCGGGGAGCTGTTTTTT. Translated, it gives CASSSATGSRLAGTGELFF.

The chain has TRBV15 and TRBJ2-2; 8 positions agree with TRBD1. This CDR3 is 15 amino acids long. Per the germline V gene, CDR1 is LNHNV and CDR2 is YYDKDF (reference sequence). V shed 2 bases and J 4 bases; nucleotides not matched to a gene: 3. The CDR3 sequence is CATSRQGATTGELFF. The CDR3 region has the DNA TGTGCCACCAGCAGACAGGGGGCCACCACCGGGGAGCTGTTTTTT.

The chain couples TRBV28 to TRBJ2-3; a possible D gene is TRBD1 (5 bases). The germline gives CDR1 MDHEN, CDR2 SYDVKM. V gave up 4 bases and J gave up 1 base, with 24 bases separating them. This CDR3 has 19 residues. In nucleotides, the CDR3 is TGTGCCAGCAGTTCACCCATAAATTTAAAGGGGATAGGCACAGATACGCAGTATTTT. This codes for CASSSPINLKGIGTDTQYF.

This clone was counted a single time. The chain couples TRBV7-2 to TRBJ2-1; TRBD2 might be the D (6 bases). Trimming took off 5 bases at V and 4 bases at J, with 15 bases between the two ends. The CDR3 has 15 amino acids. Germline V gene sequence: CDR1 SGHTA, CDR2 FQGNSA. The CDR3 coding sequence is TGTGCCAGCAGCCAAACACGGCGGGGTTACAATGAGCAGTTCTTC. Its translation: CASSQTRRGYNEQFF.